The entry that follows covers one T cell receptor (beta chain) sequence. What it binds is not known. Constant-region reverse primers amplified full-length variable regions, followed by semi-nested Nested Universal Primer A PCR. TCRdb re-called the 5' RACE reads with MiXCR, one entry per CDR3 protein. The table includes fewer than 8,500 distinct CDR3 sequences, about 65% detected once. Germline-derived CDR1 and CDR2 are DFQATT and SNEGSKA (reference sequence). CDR3 length: 11 amino acids. The V gene end was trimmed by 5 bases and the J gene end by 6 bases; junction bases not matched to a gene: 0. General observations from the study: Greatest tumor Treg TCR overlap was with tumor naive CD4+ cells. The TCR gene usage of tumor memory CD4+ T cells clustered together with blood and lymph node memory CD4+ cells and with lymph node naive CD4+ cells. Whole repertoires were not studied in the larger cohort, only one V-J beta rearrangement.

The chain recombines TRBV20-1 with TRBJ2-2; 7 bases line up with TRBD1. This sequence was found in a female donor with breast cancer. The sequencing sample was made of tumor-infiltrating naive CD4+ T cells sorted from the breast tumor. Documented subset: naive CD4+ T cells, CD4+CD45RA+CD25-. CDR3 amino acids: CSAGQAGELFF. The CDR3 coding sequence is TGCAGTGCTGGACAGGCCGGGGAGCTGTTTTTT.